This T cell receptor beta chain was identified in a study of blood T cell repertoires in COVID-19. Individuals aged roughly 18 to 90 years were recruited from approximately 24 US areas. Two negative PCRs, clearance, or symptom resolution characterized the recovered Cohort 3 donors. The data were produced by immunoSEQ multiplex PCR, yet TCRdb's version contains in-frame clones alone and is incomplete. The sample holds roughly 500,000 clones, around 85% seen once. Trimming removed 1 base from V and 6 bases from J, with 7 bases in between. This CDR3 comprises 13 residues. Germline V gene data show CDR1 as SGHTA and CDR2 as FQGNSA.

The clonotype was recovered from a woman aged 60-70 years who had recovered from COVID-19. This chain connects TRBV7-2 to TRBJ2-1, with D unclear. Material for sequencing was PBMCs or T cells enriched from blood (not recorded which). Written as DNA, the CDR3 is TGTGCCAGCAGCTTAGTTCCGGGCAATGAGCAGTTCTTC. Its translation: CASSLVPGNEQFF.